The present T cell receptor beta chain was sequenced within a study of blood T cell repertoires in COVID-19. Profiling relied on immunoSEQ multiplex PCR, and the TCRdb table lists in-frame clones only, not all of them. The table lists more than 85,000 clones, approximately 70% of them singletons. This CDR3 is 15 amino acids long. Germline V CDR1 and CDR2: ENHRY, SYGVKD. Trimming cost V 6 bases and J 1 base, with 13 bases left between them. The chain couples TRBV10-3 to TRBJ1-5; tentatively, D is TRBD1 (6 bases). The TCR originated in a woman in her sixties or seventies with acute or convalescent COVID-19. Sequenced: peripheral blood. The CDR3 sequence: CAISSKGQSNQPQHF. The CDR3 DNA reads TGTGCCATCAGCTCCAAAGGACAGAGCAATCAGCCCCAGCATTTT.